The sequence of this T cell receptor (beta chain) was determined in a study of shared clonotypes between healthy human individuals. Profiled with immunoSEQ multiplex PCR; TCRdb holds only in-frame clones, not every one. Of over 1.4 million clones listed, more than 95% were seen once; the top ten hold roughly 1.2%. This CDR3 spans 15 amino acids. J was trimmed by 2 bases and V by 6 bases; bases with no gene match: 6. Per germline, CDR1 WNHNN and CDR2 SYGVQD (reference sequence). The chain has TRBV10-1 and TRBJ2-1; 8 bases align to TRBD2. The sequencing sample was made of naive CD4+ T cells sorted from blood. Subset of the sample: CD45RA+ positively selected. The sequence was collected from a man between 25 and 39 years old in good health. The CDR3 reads CASSKTSGAYNEQFF. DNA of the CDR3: TGCGCCAGCAGCAAAACTAGCGGAGCCTACAATGAGCAGTTCTTC.